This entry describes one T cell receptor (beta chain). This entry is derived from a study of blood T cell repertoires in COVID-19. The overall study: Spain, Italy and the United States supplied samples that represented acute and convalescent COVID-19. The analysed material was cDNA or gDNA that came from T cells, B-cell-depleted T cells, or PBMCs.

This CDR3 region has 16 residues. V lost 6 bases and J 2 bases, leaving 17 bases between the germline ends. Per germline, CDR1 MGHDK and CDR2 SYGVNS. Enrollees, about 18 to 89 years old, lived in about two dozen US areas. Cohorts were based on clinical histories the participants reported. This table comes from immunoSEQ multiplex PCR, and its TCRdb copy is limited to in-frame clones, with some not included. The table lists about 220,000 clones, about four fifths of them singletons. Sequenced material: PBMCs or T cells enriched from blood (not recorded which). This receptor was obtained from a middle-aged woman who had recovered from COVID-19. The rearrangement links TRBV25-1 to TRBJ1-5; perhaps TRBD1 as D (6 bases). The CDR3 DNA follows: TGTGCCAGCAGCGAACGAACAGGGCGGTGCAATCAGCCCCAGCATTTT. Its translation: CASSERTGRCNQPQHF.